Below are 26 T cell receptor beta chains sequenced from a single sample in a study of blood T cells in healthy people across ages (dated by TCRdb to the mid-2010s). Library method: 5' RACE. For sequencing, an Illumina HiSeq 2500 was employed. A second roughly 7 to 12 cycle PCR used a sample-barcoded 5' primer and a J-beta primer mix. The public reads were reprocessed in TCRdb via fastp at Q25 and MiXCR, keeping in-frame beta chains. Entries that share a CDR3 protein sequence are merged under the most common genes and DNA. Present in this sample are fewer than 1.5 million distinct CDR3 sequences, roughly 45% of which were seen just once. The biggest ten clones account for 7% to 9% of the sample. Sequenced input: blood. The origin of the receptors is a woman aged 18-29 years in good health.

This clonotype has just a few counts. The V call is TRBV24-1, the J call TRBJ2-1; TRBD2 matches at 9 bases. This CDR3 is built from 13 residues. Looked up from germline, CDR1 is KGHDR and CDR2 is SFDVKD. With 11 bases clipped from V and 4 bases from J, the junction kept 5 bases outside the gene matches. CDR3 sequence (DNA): TGTGCCATAGGGACTAGCAGTTACAATGAGCAGTTCTTC. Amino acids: CAIGTSSYNEQFF.

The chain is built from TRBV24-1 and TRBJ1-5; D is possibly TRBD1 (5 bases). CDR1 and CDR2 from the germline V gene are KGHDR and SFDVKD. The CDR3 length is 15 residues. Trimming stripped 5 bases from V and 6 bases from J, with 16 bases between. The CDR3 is CATSGGVGVGQPQHF. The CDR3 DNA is TGTGCCACCAGTGGGGGGGTGGGGGTCGGTCAGCCCCAGCATTTT.

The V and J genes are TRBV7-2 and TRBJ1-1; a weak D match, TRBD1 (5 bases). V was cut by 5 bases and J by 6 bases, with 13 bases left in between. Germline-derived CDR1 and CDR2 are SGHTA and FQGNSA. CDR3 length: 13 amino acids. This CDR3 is CASSLGEVAEAFF. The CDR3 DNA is TGTGCCAGCAGCCTAGGGGAAGTGGCTGAAGCTTTCTTT.

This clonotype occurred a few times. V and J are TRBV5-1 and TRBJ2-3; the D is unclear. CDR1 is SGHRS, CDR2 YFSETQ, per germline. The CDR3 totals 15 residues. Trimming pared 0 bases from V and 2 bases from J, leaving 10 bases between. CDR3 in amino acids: CASSLVVGTTDTQYF. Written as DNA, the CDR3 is TGCGCCAGCAGCTTGGTGGTCGGAACCACAGATACGCAGTATTTT.

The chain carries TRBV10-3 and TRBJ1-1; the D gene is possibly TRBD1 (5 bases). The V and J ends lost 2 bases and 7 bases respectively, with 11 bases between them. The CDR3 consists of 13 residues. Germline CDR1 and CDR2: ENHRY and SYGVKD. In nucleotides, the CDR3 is TGTGCCATCAGTGAGACAGGCGAGTTTGAAGCTTTCTTT. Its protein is CAISETGEFEAFF.

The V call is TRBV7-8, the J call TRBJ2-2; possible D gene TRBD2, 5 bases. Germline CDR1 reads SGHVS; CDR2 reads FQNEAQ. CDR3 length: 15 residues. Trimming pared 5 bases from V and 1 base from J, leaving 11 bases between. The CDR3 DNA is TGTGCCAGCAGCATCACTAGAGGGAACACCGGGGAGCTGTTTTTT. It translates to CASSITRGNTGELFF. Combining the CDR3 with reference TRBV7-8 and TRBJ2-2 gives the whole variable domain GAGVSQSPRYKVAKRGQDVALRCDPISGHVSLFWYQQALGQGPEFLTYFQNEAQLDKSGLPSDRFFAERPEGSVSTLKIQRTQQEDSAVYLCASSITRGNTGELFFGEGSRLTVL.

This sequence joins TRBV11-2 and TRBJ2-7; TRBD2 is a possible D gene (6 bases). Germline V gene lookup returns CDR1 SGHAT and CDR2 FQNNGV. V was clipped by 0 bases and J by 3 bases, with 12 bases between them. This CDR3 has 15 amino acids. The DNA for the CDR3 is TGTGCCAGCAGCTTAGAGGAGGGCGAGGGCTACGAGCAGTACTTC. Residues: CASSLEEGEGYEQYF.

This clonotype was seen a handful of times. The CDR3 loop reads CASSSADSSSYNEQFF. The CDR3 nucleotides are TGTGCCAGCAGTTCCGCCGATTCTAGCTCCTACAATGAGCAGTTCTTC. The rearrangement joins TRBV12-3 or TRBV12-4 to TRBJ2-1; D is ambiguous. The CDR3 extends over 16 amino acids. V was clipped by 4 bases and J by 0 bases, with 13 bases between them.

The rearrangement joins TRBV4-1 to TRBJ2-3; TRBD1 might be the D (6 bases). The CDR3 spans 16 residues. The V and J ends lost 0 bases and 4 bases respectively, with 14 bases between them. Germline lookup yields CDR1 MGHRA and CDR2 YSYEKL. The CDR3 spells CASSQDLQGWADTQYF. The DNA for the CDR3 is TGCGCCAGCAGCCAAGACCTCCAGGGGTGGGCAGATACGCAGTATTTT.

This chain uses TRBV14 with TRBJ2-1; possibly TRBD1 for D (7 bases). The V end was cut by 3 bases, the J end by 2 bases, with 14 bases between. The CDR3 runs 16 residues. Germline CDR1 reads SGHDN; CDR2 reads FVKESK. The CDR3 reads CASSQWGRGAYNEQFF. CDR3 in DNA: TGTGCCAGCAGCCAGTGGGGCAGGGGGGCCTACAATGAGCAGTTCTTC.

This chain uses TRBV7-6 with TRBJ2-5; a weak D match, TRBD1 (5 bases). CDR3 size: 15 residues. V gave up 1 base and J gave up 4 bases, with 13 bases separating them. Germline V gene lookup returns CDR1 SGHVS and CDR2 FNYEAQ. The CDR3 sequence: CASSLGAGSGETQYF. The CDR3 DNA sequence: TGTGCCAGCAGCTTAGGGGCAGGGTCTGGAGAGACCCAGTACTTC.

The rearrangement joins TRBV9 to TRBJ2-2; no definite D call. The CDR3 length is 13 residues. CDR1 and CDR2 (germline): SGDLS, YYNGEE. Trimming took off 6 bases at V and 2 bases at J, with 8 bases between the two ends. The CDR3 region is CASKDLNTGELFF. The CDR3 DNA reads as TGTGCCAGCAAAGACCTAAACACCGGGGAGCTGTTTTTT.

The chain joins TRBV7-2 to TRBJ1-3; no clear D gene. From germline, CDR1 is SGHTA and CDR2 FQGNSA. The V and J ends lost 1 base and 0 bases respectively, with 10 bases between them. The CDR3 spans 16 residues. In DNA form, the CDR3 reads TGTGCCAGCAGCTTAGGTTTTGGTAGCTCTGGAAACACCATATATTTT. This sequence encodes CASSLGFGSSGNTIYF.

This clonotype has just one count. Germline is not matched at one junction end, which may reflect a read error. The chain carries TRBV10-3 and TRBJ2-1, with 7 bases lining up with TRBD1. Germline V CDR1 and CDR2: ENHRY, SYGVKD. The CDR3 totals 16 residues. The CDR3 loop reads CAISRRDSPTYNEQLF. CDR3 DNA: TGTGCCATCAGTCGCCGGGACAGCCCTACCTACAATGAGCAGTTATTC.

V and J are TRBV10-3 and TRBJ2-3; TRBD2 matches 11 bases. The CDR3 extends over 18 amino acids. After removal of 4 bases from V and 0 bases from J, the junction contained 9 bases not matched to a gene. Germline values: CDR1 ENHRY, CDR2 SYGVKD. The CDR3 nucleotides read TGTGCCATCAGTGGGCTAGCGGGGGGCAGGACCAGCACAGATACGCAGTATTTT. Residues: CAISGLAGGRTSTDTQYF.

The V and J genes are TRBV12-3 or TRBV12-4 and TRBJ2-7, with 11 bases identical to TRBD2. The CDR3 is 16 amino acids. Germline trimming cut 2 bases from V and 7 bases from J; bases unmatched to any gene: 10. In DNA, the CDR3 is TGTGCCAGCAGTTTATCACTAGCGGGAGAGTTCCATGAGCAGTACTTC. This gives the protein CASSLSLAGEFHEQYF.

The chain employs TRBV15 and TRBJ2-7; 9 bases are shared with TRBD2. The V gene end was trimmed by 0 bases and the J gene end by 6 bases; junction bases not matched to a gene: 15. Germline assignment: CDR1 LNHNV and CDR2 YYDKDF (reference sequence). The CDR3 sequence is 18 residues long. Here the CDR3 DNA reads TGTGCCACCAGCAGAGAAGTCAATAGCGGGACTAGCTCTTCCGAGCAGTACTTC. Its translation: CATSREVNSGTSSSEQYF.

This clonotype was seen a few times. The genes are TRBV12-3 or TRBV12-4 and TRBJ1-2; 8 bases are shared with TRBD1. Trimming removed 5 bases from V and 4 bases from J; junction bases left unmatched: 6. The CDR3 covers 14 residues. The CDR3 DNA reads TGTGCCAGCAGTGCGGGACAGGCCCGCTATGGCTACACCTTC. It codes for CASSAGQARYGYTF.

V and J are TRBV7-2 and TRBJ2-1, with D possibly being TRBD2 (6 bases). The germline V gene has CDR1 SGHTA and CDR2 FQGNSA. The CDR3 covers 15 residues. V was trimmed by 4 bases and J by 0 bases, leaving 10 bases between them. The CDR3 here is CASSSQTSSYNEQFF. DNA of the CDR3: TGTGCCAGCAGCTCACAGACTAGCTCCTACAATGAGCAGTTCTTC.

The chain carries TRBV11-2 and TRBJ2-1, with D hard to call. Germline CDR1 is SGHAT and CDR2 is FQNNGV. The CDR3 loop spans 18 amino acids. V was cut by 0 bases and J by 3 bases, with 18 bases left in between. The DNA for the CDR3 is TGTGCCAGCAGCTTAGATTTCGAGGATGGCAGGTTCTACAATGAGCAGTTCTTC. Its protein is CASSLDFEDGRFYNEQFF.

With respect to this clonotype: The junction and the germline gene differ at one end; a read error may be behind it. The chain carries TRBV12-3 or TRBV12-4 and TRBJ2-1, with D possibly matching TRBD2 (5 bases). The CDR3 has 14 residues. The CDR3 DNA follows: TGTGCCAGCAGTTTAGCGCGGGCCGACAATGAGCGGTTCTTC. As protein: CASSLARADNERFF.

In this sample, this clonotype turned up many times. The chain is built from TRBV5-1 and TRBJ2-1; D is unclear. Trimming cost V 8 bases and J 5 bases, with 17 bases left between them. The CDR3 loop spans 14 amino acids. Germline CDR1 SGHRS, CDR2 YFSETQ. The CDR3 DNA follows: TGCGCCAGTCGGGCCCCCCTGATCGACAATGAGCAGTTCTTC. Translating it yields CASRAPLIDNEQFF.

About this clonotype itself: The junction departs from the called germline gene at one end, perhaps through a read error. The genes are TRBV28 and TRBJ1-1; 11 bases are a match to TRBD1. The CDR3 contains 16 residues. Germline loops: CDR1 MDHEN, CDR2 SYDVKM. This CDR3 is CTSIPARTGGMAEAFF. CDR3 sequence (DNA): TGTACCAGCATCCCGGCCCGGACAGGGGGCATGGCTGAAGCTTTCTTT.

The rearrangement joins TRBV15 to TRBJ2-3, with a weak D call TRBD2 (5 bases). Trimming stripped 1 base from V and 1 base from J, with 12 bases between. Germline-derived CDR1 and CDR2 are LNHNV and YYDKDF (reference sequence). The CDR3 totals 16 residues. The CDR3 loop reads CATSRGTPTGTDTQYF. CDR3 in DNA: TGTGCCACCAGCAGAGGGACTCCAACAGGCACAGATACGCAGTATTTT.

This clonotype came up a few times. In DNA form, the CDR3 reads TGCGCCAGCAGCCAATTCTCGGACAGGGGCGACTATGGCTACACCTTC. Amino acid sequence: CASSQFSDRGDYGYTF. This chain connects TRBV4-1 to TRBJ1-2, with 9 bases that match TRBD1. The germline CDR1 and CDR2 sequences are MGHRA and YSYEKL. The V and J ends lost 2 bases and 3 bases, in that order; junction bases with no gene match: 7. The CDR3 extends over 16 amino acids.

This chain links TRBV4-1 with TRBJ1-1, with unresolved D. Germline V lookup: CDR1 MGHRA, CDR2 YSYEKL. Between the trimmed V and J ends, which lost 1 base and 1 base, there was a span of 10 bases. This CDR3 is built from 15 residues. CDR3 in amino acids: CASSQGAETNTEAFF. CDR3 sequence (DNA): TGCGCCAGCAGCCAAGGGGCAGAAACGAACACTGAAGCTTTCTTT.